This paragraph reports one T cell receptor beta chain. The record originates from a study of blood T cell repertoires in COVID-19. Study-level background: From the United States, Italy and Spain came samples of acute and convalescent COVID-19.

The length of the CDR3 is 14 residues. Trimming took off 3 bases at V and 3 bases at J, with 8 bases between the two ends. Per the germline V gene, CDR1 is SGHAT and CDR2 is FQNNGV. The table came from immunoSEQ multiplex PCR; TCRdb's copy has only in-frame clones and leaves some out. This table holds around 150,000 clones, roughly 82% found once. The receptor was derived from a man between 70 and 80 years old with acute or convalescent COVID-19. Sequencing used peripheral blood. The gene calls are TRBV11-2 and TRBJ2-2; possible D gene TRBD2, 5 bases. This chain's CDR3 is CASSFVEDTGELFF. CDR3 nucleotides: TGTGCCAGCAGCTTCGTGGAGGACACCGGGGAGCTGTTTTTT.